The clone carrying this T cell receptor beta chain was observed a single time. The entry originates in a study of T cell changes during pregnancy in multiple sclerosis. Germline CDR1 SGDLS, CDR2 YYNGEE. V was trimmed by 1 base and J by 5 bases, leaving 9 bases between them. This CDR3 region has 13 residues. Sequencing used immunoSEQ multiplex PCR; TCRdb keeps in-frame clones, though not all of them. The sample shows about 70,000 clones, roughly 92% of them seen only once. This receptor was taken from a female donor in good health, enrolled as a control in a pregnancy study. The sequencing here drew on peripheral blood, taken in the second trimester of pregnancy. The chain employs TRBV9 and TRBJ1-2; D may be TRBD1 (5 bases). The CDR3 nucleotides read TGTGCCAGCAGCGTAAACGCAGGGTATGGCTACACCTTC. Its protein is CASSVNAGYGYTF.